This T cell receptor (beta chain) was obtained from a study of beta chain features in type 1 diabetes. General study findings and limits: Type 1 diabetes patients had fewer VDJ junction insertions and more deletions. All four CD4+ subsets of Type 1 diabetes patients contained TCRB CDR3s that were moderately but significantly shorter. Patients and controls would be equally affected if PCR favored shorter templates.

Trimming at V came to 4 bases and at J to 12 bases, leaving 3 bases not matched to a gene. The CDR3 is 12 residues long. In germline, CDR1 is LNHDA, CDR2 SQIVND (reference sequence). This clone was picked up a small number of times. Its antigen is still unknown. As every portion of the isolated RNA was reverse transcribed, the sequencing read expressed TCRB transcripts. Only in-frame clones appear in the TCRdb table, and some are missing; sequencing was by immunoSEQ multiplex PCR. The table shows some 330,000 clones, with around 12% occurring only once. Sequenced material: naive CD4+ T cells from blood. The chain links TRBV19 to TRBJ2-1, with 10 bases fitting TRBD2. This receptor was taken from a young woman with type 1 diabetes. The CDR3 spells CASSRIAGGQFF. The CDR3 DNA follows: TGTGCCAGTAGTAGGATAGCGGGGGGGCAGTTCTTC.